This TCR beta chain derives from a study of cytomegalovirus exposure and HLA in healthy donors. Whole-study results and caveats: Versus the roughly 670-donor mean, an Asian-associated ancestry cluster reportedly showed fewer N-insertions in a later analysis.

Deletions cut 6 bases from V and 0 bases from J, with 8 bases between. The CDR3 sequence is 14 residues long. The germline V gene encodes CDR1 LNHDA and CDR2 SQIVND (reference sequence). The PCR made use of 60 Vbeta and 13 Jbeta primers. Clones were read by immunoSEQ multiplex PCR, and TCRdb kept only the in-frame ones, dropping some. The sample consists of roughly 240,000 clones, over 80% of them appearing once. For this clone: Its specificity is not known.

Specimen: PBMCs. This sequence originates from a woman aged 40 to 50 in good health and CMV-seropositive. J is TRBJ1-4 and V is TRBV19; D is possibly TRBD1 (6 bases). The CDR3 is CASRWTATNEKLFF. In DNA, the CDR3 is TGTGCCAGTAGATGGACAGCAACTAATGAAAAACTGTTTTTT.